These 6 T cell receptor beta chains share one sample of origin, sequenced in a study of blood T cells in healthy people across ages. A sample-barcoded 5' primer and a J-beta primer mix were used in a second PCR of roughly 7 to 12 cycles. TCRdb re-derived calls from the 5' RACE reads in MiXCR, one entry per CDR3 protein. Seen here are roughly 500,000 distinct CDR3 sequences, less than 25% observed once, and the top ten hold 8.7%. Separately, the same data were catalogued under a study of T cells of mothers and their children.

Sequenced input: blood. The receptors shown here come from a boy under 18 in good health.

This clonotype came up a few times. The J gene is TRBJ2-5, the V gene TRBV7-2; TRBD1 agrees at 9 bases. Trimming at V came to 5 bases and at J to 5 bases, leaving 9 bases not matched to a gene. The CDR3 runs 15 residues. The germline gives CDR1 SGHTA, CDR2 FQGNSA. CDR3: CASSILQGAGETQYF. The CDR3 DNA follows: TGTGCCAGCAGCATACTACAGGGGGCCGGGGAGACCCAGTACTTC.

This chain connects TRBV12-5 to TRBJ2-5, with 7 positions matching TRBD1. The J call may be in error: the DNA end matches TRBJ2-1 better. Germline lookup yields CDR1 LGHNT and CDR2 FRNRAP. CDR3 length: 15 amino acids. The DNA of the CDR3 is TGTGCTAGTGGTTCGTCCGACAGGGCCCTCAATGAGCAGTTCTTC. Translated, it gives CASGSSDRALNEQFF.

The V call is TRBV7-3, the J call TRBJ2-1; TRBD1 is a possible D gene (6 bases). The CDR3 sequence is 16 residues long. V was trimmed by 1 base and J by 4 bases, leaving 14 bases between them. Germline loops: CDR1 SGHTA, CDR2 FQGTGA. DNA of the CDR3: TGTGCCAGCAGCTTAAGGGGGACCAGGGGTTACAATGAGCAGTTCTTC. Translated: CASSLRGTRGYNEQFF.

The table lists this clonotype with a few counts. V is TRBV27 and J is TRBJ1-6; D gene ambiguous. CDR3 length: 13 amino acids. Germline-derived CDR1 and CDR2 are MNHEY and SMNVEV (reference sequence). Trimming cost V 8 bases and J 14 bases, with 19 bases left between them. The chain's CDR3 is CASGEVGGGSLHF. CDR3 nucleotides: TGTGCCAGCGGGGAGGTTGGCGGTGGGTCCCTCCACTTT.

This chain connects TRBV7-2 to TRBJ2-7; D unresolved. Trimming pared 2 bases from V and 5 bases from J, leaving 10 bases between. The germline gives CDR1 SGHTA, CDR2 FQGNSA. The CDR3 is 13 residues long. As DNA, the CDR3 is TGTGCCAGCAGCTTACCTGAATCGGACGAGCAGTACTTC. Protein: CASSLPESDEQYF.

Only a few counts were recorded for this clonotype. V usage is TRBV4-3 and J usage is TRBJ2-5; 8 bases are shared with TRBD1. The end of the DNA aligns better with TRBJ2-7, so the J call may be wrong. Germline V gene lookup returns CDR1 LGHNA and CDR2 YSLEER. There are 15 residues in the CDR3. CDR3 coding DNA: TGCGCCAGCAGCCAAGGGGGCAGGGGGCTCAACGAGCAGTACTTC. This codes for CASSQGGRGLNEQYF.